Described below is a single T cell receptor beta chain sequence and its context. Antigen unknown. V lost 6 bases and J lost 0, with 11 bases in between. The CDR3 is 15 amino acids. The sample originates from a study of post-analysis software for immune sequencing data. Study-level background: Relapsing-remitting, secondary progressive and progressive-relapsing multiple sclerosis were all included among the disease courses. Study-level points and caveats: Patients with multiple sclerosis recorded significantly lower normalized Chao1 diversity than controls, the study found. Controls had lower frequencies than patients of roughly five TRBV segments, which included TRBV5-6, TRBV5-1 and TRBV20-1. By F measure, strong co-clustering occurred among samples prepared in the same batch.

Unique molecular identifiers were carried by the TCR beta cDNA libraries. Input populations of roughly 0.85 to 11 million T cells gave rise to approximately 500,000 cDNA molecules. TCRdb fed the PCR reads into MiXCR, producing one record per CDR3 protein. This sample has around 400,000 distinct CDR3 sequences, with less than 40% found just once. The clonotype was recovered from a girl aged 2-15 years with multiple sclerosis. The chain recombines TRBV12-3 or TRBV12-4 with TRBJ1-4, with unresolved D. The sequenced sample was blood. In nucleotides, the CDR3 is TGTGCCAGCAGCCGCGGTATGGCAACTAATGAAAAACTGTTTTTT. It translates to CASSRGMATNEKLFF.